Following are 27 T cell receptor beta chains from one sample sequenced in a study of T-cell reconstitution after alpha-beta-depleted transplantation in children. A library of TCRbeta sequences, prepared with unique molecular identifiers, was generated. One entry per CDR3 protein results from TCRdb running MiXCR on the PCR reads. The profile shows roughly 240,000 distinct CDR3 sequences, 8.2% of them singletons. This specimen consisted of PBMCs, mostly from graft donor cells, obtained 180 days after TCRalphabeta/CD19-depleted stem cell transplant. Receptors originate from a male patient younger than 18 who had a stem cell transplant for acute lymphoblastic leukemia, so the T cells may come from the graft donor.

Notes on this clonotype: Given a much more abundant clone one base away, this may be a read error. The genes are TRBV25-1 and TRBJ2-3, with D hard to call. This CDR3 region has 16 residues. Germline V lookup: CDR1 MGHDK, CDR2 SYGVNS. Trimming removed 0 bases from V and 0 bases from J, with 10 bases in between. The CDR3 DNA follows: TGTGCCAGCAGTGAATATGTGGGGATGAGCACAGATACGCAGTATTTT. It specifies CASSEYVGMSTDTQYF.

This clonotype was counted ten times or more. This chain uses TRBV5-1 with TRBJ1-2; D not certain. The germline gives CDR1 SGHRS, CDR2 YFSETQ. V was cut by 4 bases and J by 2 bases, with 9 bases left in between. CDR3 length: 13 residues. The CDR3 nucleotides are TGCGCCAGCAGCCAATCCAGAAACTATGGCTACACCTTC. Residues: CASSQSRNYGYTF.

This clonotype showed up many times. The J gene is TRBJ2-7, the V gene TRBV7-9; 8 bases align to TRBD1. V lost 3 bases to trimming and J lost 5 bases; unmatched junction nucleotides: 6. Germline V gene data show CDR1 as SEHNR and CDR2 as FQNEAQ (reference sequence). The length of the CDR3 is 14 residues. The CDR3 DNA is TGTGCCAGCAGCTTCCGACAGGGGTGGAACGAGCAGTACTTC. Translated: CASSFRQGWNEQYF. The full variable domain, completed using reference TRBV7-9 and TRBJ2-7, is DTGVSQNPRHKITKRGQNVTFRCDPISEHNRLYWYRQTLGQGPEFLTYFQNEAQLEKSRLLSDRFSAERPKGSFSTLEIQRTEQGDSAMYLCASSFRQGWNEQYFGPGTRLTVT.

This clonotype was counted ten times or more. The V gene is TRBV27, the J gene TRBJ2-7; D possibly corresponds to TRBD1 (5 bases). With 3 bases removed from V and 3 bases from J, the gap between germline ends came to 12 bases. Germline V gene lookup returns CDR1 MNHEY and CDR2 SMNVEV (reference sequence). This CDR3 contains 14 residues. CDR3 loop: CASSFIDRDYEQYF. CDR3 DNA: TGTGCCAGCAGTTTTATAGACAGAGACTACGAGCAGTACTTC.

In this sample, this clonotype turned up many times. The CDR3 DNA reads as TGTGCCAGCAGCTTAGCGTTGAGTAGAGATAATTCACCCCTCCACTTT. This encodes CASSLALSRDNSPLHF. J is TRBJ1-6 and V is TRBV7-9, with D hard to call. The CDR3 runs 16 residues. V was clipped by 0 bases and J by 5 bases, with 11 bases between them. CDR1 is SEHNR and CDR2 is FQNEAQ in the germline V gene (reference sequence).

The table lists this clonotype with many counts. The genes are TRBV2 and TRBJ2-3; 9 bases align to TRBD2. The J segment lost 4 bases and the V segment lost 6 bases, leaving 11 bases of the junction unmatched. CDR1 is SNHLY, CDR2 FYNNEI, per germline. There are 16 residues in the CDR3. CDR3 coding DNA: TGTGCCAGCAGCTTGCCGGGGACTAGCCCCCCAGATACGCAGTATTTT. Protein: CASSLPGTSPPDTQYF.

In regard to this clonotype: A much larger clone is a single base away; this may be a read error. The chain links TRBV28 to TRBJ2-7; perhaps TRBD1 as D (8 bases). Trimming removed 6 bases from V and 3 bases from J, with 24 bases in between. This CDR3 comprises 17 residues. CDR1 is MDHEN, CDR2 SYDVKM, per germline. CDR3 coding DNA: TGTGCCAGCAGGTTGCCCTACCCACAGGGGGACTACTACGAGCAGTACTTC. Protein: CASRLPYPQGDYYEQYF.

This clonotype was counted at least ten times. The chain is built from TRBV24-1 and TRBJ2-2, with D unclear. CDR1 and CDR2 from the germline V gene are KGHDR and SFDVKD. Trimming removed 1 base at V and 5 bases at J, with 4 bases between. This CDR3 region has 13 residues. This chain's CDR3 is CATSDFGTGELFF. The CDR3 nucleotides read TGTGCCACCAGTGATTTTGGGACCGGGGAGCTGTTTTTT.

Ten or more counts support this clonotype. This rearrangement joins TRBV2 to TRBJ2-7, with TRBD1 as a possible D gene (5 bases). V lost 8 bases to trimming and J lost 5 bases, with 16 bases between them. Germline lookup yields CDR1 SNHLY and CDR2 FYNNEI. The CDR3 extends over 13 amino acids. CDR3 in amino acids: CASRSQGAHEQYF. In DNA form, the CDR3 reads TGTGCCAGCCGTAGCCAGGGCGCCCACGAGCAGTACTTC.

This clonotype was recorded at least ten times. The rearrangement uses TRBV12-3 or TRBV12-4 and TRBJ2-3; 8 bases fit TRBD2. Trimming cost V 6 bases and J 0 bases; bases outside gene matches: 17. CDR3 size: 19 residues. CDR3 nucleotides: TGTGCCAGCAGCCCAAGAGGAGCGGGGGCCTCCATTAGCACAGATACGCAGTATTTT. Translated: CASSPRGAGASISTDTQYF.

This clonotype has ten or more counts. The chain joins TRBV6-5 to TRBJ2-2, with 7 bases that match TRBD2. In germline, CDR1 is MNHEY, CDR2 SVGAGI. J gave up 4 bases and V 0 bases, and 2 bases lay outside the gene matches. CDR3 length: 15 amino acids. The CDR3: CASSYSGGSTGELFF. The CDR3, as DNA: TGTGCCAGCAGTTACTCGGGCGGGAGCACCGGGGAGCTGTTTTTT.

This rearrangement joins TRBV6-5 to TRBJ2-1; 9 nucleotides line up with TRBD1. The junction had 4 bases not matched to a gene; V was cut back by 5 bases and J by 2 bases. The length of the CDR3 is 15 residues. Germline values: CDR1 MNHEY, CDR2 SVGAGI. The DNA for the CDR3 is TGTGCCAGCAGTCCCGGGACAGGGACCTACAATGAGCAGTTCTTC. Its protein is CASSPGTGTYNEQFF.

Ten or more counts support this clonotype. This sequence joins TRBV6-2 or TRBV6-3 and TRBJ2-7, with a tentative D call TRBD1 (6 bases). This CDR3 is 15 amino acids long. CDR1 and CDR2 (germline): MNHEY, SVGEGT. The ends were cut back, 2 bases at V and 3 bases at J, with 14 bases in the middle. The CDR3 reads CASSYTADSFYEQYF. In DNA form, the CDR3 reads TGTGCCAGCAGTTACACCGCGGACAGCTTCTACGAGCAGTACTTC.

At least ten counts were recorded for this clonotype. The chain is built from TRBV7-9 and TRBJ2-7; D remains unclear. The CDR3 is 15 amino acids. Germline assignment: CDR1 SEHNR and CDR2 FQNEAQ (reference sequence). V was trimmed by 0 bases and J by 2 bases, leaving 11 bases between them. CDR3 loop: CASSLARGSTYEQYF. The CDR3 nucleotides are TGTGCCAGCAGCTTAGCGCGCGGCAGCACCTACGAGCAGTACTTC. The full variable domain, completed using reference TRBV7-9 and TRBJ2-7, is DTGVSQNPRHKITKRGQNVTFRCDPISEHNRLYWYRQTLGQGPEFLTYFQNEAQLEKSRLLSDRFSAERPKGSFSTLEIQRTEQGDSAMYLCASSLARGSTYEQYFGPGTRLTVT.

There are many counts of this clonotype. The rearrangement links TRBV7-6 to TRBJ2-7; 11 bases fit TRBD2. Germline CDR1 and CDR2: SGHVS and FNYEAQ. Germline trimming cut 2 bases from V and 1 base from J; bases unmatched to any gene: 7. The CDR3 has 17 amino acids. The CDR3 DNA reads TGTGCCAGCAGCTTAACGGGCCTAGCGGGGGGATCCTACGAGCAGTACTTC. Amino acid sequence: CASSLTGLAGGSYEQYF.

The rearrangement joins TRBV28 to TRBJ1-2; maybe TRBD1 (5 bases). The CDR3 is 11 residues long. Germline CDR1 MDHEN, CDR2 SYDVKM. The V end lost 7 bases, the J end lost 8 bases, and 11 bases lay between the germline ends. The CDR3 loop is CASTPGGGYTF. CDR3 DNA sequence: TGTGCCAGCACCCCTGGGGGGGGCTACACCTTC.

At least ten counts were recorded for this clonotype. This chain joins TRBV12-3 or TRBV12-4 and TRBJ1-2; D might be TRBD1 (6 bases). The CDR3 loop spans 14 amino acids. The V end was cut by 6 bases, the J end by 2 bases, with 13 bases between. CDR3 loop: CASSAGARNYGYTF. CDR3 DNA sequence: TGTGCCAGCAGCGCGGGGGCTAGGAACTATGGCTACACCTTC.

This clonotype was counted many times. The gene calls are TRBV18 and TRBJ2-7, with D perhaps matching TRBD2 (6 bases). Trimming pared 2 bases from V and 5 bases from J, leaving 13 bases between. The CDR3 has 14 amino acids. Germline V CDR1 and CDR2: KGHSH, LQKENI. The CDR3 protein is CASSPLGGMDEQYF. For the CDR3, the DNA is TGTGCCAGCTCACCATTGGGCGGGATGGACGAGCAGTACTTC.

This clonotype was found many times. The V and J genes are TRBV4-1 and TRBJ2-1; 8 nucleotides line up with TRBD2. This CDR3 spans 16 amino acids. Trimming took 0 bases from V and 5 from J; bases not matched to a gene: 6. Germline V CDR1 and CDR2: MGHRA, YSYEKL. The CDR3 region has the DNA TGCGCCAGCAGCCAAGAAACGGGGGGGTTCCACAATGAGCAGTTCTTC. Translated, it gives CASSQETGGFHNEQFF.

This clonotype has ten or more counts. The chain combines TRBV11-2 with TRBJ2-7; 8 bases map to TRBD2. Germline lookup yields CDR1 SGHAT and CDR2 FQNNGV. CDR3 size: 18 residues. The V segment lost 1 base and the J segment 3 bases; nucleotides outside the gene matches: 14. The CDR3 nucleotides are TGTGCCAGCAGCTTAGTTCACCAGGCGGGGGGACCAGGCTACGAGCAGTACTTC. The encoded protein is CASSLVHQAGGPGYEQYF.

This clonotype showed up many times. The CDR3 spells CSARVGLMELFF. In DNA, the CDR3 is TGCAGTGCTAGAGTAGGTTTGATGGAGCTGTTTTTT. The chain recombines TRBV20-1 with TRBJ2-2; D gene ambiguous. The germline gives CDR1 DFQATT, CDR2 SNEGSKA (reference sequence). Deletions cut 1 base from V and 10 bases from J, with 10 bases between. This CDR3 is built from 12 residues.

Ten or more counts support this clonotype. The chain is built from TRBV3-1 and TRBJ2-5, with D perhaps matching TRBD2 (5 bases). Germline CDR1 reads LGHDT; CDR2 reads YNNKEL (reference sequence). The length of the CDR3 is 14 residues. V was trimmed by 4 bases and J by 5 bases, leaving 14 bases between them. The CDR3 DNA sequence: TGTGCCAGCAGCCGAGCAAAAGGACTGGAGACCCAGTACTTC. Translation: CASSRAKGLETQYF.

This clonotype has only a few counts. The CDR3 nucleotides are TGTGCCAGTAGCCGAAGGAGGGGCCAGCGTGACGAGCAGTACTTC. It specifies CASSRRRGQRDEQYF. The chain is built from TRBV19 and TRBJ2-7; the D gene is possibly TRBD2 (6 bases). The CDR3 totals 15 residues. The germline gives CDR1 LNHDA, CDR2 SQIVND (reference sequence). Trimming removed 6 bases from V and 5 bases from J, with 20 bases in between.

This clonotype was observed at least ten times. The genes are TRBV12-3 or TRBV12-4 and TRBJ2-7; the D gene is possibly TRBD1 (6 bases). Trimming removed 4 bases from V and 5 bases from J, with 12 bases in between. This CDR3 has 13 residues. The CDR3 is CASSSGVRDEQYF. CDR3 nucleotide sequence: TGTGCCAGCAGTTCAGGGGTAAGGGACGAGCAGTACTTC.

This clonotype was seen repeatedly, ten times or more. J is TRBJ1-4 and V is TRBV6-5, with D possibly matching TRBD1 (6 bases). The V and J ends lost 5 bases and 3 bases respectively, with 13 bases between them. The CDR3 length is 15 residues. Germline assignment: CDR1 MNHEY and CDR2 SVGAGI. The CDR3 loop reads CASSPRGHSNEKLFF. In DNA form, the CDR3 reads TGTGCCAGCAGTCCAAGGGGACACTCTAATGAAAAACTGTTTTTT.

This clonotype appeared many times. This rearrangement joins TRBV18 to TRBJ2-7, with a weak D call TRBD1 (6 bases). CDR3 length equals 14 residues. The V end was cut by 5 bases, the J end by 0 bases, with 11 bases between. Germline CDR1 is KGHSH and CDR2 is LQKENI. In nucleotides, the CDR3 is TGTGCCAGCTCAATAACAGGGCTCTCCTACGAGCAGTACTTC. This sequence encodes CASSITGLSYEQYF.

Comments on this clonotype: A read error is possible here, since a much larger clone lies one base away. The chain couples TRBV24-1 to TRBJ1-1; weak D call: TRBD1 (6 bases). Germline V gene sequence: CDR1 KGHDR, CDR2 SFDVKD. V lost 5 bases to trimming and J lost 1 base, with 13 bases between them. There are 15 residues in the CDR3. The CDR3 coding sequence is TGTGCCACCAGTGCCGCCGGGACATCGAACACTGAAGCTTTCTTT. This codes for CATSAAGTSNTEAFF.